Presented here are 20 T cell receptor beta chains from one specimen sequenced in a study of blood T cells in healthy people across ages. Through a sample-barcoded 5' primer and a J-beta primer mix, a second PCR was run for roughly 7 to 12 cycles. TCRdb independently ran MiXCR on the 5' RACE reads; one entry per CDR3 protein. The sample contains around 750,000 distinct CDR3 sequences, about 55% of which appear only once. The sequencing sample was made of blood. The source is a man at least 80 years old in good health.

The CDR3, as DNA: TGCGCCAGCAGCTTCACTAGCGGGGGCTCCTACGAGCAGTACTTC. Translating gives CASSFTSGGSYEQYF. The chain combines TRBV5-1 with TRBJ2-7; 11 bases agree with TRBD2. Per the germline V gene, CDR1 is SGHRS and CDR2 is YFSETQ. With V trimmed by 2 bases and J by 0 bases, 1 base remained unmatched. There are 15 residues in the CDR3. The full variable domain, its missing parts supplied by reference TRBV5-1 and TRBJ2-7, is KAGVTQTPRYLIKTRGQQVTLSCSPISGHRSVSWYQQTPGQGLQFLFEYFSETQRNKGNFPGRFSGRQFSNSRSEMNVSTLELGDSALYLCASSFTSGGSYEQYFGPGTRLTVT.

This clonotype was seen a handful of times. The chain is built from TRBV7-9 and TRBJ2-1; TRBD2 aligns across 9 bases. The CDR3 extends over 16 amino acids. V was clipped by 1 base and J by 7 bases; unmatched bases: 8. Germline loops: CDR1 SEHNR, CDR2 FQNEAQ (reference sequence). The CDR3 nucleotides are TGTGCCAGCAGCTTAGGACTAGCGGTAACCCGGAATGAGCAGTTCTTC. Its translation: CASSLGLAVTRNEQFF.

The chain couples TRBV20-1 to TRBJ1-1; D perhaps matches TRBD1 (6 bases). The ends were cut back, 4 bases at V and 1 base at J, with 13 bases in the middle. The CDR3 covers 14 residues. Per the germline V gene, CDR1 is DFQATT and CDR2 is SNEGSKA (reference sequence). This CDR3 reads CSATRQVTNTEAFF. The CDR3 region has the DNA TGCAGTGCTACCAGACAGGTAACGAACACTGAAGCTTTCTTT.

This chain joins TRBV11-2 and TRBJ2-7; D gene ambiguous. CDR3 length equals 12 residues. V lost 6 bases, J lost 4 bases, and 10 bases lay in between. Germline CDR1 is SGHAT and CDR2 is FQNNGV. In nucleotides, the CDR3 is TGTGCCAGCAGGGACGGTCGGTACGAGCAGTACTTC. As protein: CASRDGRYEQYF. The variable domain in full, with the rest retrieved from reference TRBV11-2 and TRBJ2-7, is EAGVAQSPRYKIIEKRQSVAFWCNPISGHATLYWYQQILGQGPKLLIQFQNNGVVDDSQLPKDRFSAERLKGVDSTLKIQPAKLEDSAVYLCASRDGRYEQYFGPGTRLTVT.

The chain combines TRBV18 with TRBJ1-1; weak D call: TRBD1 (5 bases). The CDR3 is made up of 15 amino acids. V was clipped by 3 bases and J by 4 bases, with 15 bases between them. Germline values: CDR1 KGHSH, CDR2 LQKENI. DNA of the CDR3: TGTGCCAGCTCACCGCAGGGACCGCCTTTCACTGAAGCTTTCTTT. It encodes CASSPQGPPFTEAFF.

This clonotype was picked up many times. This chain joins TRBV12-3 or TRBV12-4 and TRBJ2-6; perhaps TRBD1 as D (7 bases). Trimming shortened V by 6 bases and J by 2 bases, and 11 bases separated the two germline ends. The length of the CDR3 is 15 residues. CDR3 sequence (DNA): TGTGCCAGCAGCCCAGGGGGGACTGGGGCCAACGTCCTGACTTTC. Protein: CASSPGGTGANVLTF.

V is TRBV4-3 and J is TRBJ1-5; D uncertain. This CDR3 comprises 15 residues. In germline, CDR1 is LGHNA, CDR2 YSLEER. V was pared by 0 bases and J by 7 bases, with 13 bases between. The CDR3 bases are TGCGCCAGCAGCCAAGATTCGGCCTCACAGCAGCCCCAGCATTTT. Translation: CASSQDSASQQPQHF.

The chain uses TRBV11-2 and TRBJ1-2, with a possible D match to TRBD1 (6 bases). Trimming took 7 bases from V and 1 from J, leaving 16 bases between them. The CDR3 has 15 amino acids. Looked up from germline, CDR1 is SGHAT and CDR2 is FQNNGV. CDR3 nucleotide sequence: TGTGCCAGCACCCCTGGACAGTTTATTAACTATGGCTACACCTTC. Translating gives CASTPGQFINYGYTF.

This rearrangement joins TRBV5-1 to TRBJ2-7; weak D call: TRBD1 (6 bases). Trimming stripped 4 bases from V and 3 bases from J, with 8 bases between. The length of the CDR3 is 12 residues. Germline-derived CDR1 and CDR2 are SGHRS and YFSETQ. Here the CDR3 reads CASSGGIYEQYF. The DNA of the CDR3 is TGCGCCAGCAGCGGGGGCATCTACGAGCAGTACTTC.

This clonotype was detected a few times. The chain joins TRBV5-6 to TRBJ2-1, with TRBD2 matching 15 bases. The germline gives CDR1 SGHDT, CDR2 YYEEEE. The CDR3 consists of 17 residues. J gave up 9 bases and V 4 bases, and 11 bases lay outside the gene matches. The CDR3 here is CASSPRTSGRAWSEQFF. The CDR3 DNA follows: TGTGCCAGCAGCCCGCGGACTAGCGGGAGGGCATGGTCTGAGCAGTTCTTC.

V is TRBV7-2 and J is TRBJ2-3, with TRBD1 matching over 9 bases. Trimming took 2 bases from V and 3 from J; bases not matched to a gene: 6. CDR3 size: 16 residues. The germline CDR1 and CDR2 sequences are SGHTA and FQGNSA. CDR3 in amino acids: CASSLSGQGKTDTQYF. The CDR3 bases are TGTGCCAGCAGCTTATCCGGACAGGGGAAAACAGATACGCAGTATTTT.

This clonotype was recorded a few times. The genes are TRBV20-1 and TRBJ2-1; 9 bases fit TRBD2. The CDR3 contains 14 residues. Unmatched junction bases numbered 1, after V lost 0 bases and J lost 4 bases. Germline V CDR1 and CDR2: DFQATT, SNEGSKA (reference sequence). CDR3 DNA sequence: TGCAGTGCTAGAGAGCTAGCGGGGTACAATGAGCAGTTCTTC. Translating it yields CSARELAGYNEQFF.

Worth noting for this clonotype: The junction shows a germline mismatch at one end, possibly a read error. Written as DNA, the CDR3 is TGTGCCACCGCTGCGCGGGGTACCCCCTACGAGCTGTACTTC. Amino acids: CATAARGTPYELYF. The chain has TRBV24-1 and TRBJ2-7; the D gene is possibly TRBD2 (6 bases). The CDR3 length is 14 residues. Germline lookup yields CDR1 KGHDR and CDR2 SFDVKD.

CDR3 bases: TGCAGTGCTAGAGATCGGAGGGGGGCGACTGAAGCTTTCTTT. Translated: CSARDRRGATEAFF. The chain links TRBV20-1 to TRBJ1-1; possible D gene TRBD1, 6 bases. V lost 0 bases and J 5 bases, leaving 13 bases between the germline ends. This CDR3 region has 14 residues. Per germline, CDR1 DFQATT and CDR2 SNEGSKA (reference sequence).

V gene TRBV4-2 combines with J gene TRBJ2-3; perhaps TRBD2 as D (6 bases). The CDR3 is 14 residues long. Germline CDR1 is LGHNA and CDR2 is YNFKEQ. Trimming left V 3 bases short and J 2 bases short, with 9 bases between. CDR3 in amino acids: CASSQGTFTDTQYF. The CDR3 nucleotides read TGTGCCAGCAGCCAGGGGACTTTCACAGATACGCAGTATTTT.

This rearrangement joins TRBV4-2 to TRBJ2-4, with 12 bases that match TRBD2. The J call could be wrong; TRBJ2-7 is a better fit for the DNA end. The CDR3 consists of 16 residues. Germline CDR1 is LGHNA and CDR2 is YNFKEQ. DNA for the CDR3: TGTGCCAGCAGCCAAGACTCTAGCGGGGGGGCGGACGAGCAGTACTTC. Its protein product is CASSQDSSGGADEQYF.

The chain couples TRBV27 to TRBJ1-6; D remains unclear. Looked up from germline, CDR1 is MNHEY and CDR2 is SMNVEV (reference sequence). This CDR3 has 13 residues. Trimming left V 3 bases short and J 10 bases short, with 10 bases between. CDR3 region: CASSFQTGSPLHF. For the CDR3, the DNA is TGTGCCAGCAGTTTTCAGACGGGGTCACCCCTCCACTTT.

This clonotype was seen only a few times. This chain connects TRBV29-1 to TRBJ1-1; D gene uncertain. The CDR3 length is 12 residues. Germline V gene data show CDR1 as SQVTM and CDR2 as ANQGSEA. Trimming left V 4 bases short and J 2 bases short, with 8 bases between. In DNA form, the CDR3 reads TGCAGCGTTGTATGGTCTAACACTGAAGCTTTCTTT. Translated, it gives CSVVWSNTEAFF.

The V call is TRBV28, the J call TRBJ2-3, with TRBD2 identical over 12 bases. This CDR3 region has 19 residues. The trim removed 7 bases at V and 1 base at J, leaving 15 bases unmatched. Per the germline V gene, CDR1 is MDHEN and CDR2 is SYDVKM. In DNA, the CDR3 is TGTGCCAGCATCCCGGGGGGACTAGCGGGCAAAGCAGGCACAGATACGCAGTATTTT. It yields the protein CASIPGGLAGKAGTDTQYF.

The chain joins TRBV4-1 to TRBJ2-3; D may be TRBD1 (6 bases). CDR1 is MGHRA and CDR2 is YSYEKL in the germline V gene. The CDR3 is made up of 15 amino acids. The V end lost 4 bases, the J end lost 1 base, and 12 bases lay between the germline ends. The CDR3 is CASSRRQERTDTQYF. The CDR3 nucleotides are TGCGCCAGCAGCCGTCGACAGGAACGCACAGATACGCAGTATTTT.